These 11 T cell receptor beta chains were sequenced from one sample in a study of shared clonotypes between healthy human individuals. TCRdb's copy holds only in-frame clones and misses some; the assay was immunoSEQ multiplex PCR. The sample carries about 2 million clones, approximately 94% recorded once. CD45RO-negative, CCR7-positively selected cells formed the naive CD8 fraction, excluding terminally differentiated effector memory CD45RA+ cells. Sequenced input: naive CD8+ T cells sorted from blood. These receptors all stem from a man aged 18 to 35 in good health.

Comments on this clone: Other nucleotide sequences from this sample produce the same CDR3. V and J are TRBV27 and TRBJ2-1; the D call may be TRBD1 or TRBD2 (5 bases each). V lost 4 bases and J 0 bases, leaving 7 bases between the germline ends. CDR3 size: 14 residues. Germline V CDR1 and CDR2: MNHEY, SMNVEV (reference sequence). As DNA, the CDR3 is TGTGCCAGCAGTTATGGGGGCTCCTACAATGAGCAGTTCTTC. Translation: CASSYGGSYNEQFF.

This sequence joins TRBV10-3 and TRBJ2-7; 10 nucleotides align to TRBD2. The V gene end was trimmed by 4 bases and the J gene end by 3 bases; junction bases not matched to a gene: 3. Germline values: CDR1 ENHRY, CDR2 SYGVKD. The CDR3 sequence is 14 residues long. In DNA form, the CDR3 reads TGTGCCATCAGTGGCTCTAGCGGGAGCTACGAGCAGTACTTC. This translates into CAISGSSGSYEQYF.

The chain recombines TRBV9 with TRBJ2-3, with D perhaps TRBD2 (6 bases). CDR1 is SGDLS and CDR2 is YYNGEE in the germline V gene. This CDR3 comprises 17 residues. V was cut by 4 bases and J by 2 bases, with 20 bases left in between. As DNA, the CDR3 is TGTGCCAGCAGCCCTAGTGGCGGGGCTGGCCCCACAGATACGCAGTATTTT. Its translation: CASSPSGGAGPTDTQYF.

Concerning this clone itself: Other DNA sequences in the sample encode the same CDR3. CDR3 DNA sequence: TGTGCCAGCAGCTTAGTCATGGGGGGCCACAATGAGCAGTTCTTC. Protein product: CASSLVMGGHNEQFF. V gene TRBV7-9 combines with J gene TRBJ2-1, with D possibly called TRBD1 or TRBD2 (6 bases each). The germline V gene has CDR1 SEHNR and CDR2 FQNEAQ (reference sequence). Trimming shortened V by 1 base and J by 5 bases, and 12 bases separated the two germline ends. This CDR3 has 15 residues.

This rearrangement joins TRBV14 to TRBJ2-2; 7 nucleotides agree with TRBD2. With 5 bases clipped from V and 0 bases from J, the junction kept 6 bases outside the gene matches. The CDR3 has 16 amino acids. Germline assignment: CDR1 SGHDN and CDR2 FVKESK. CDR3: CASSSTSSANTGELFF. The CDR3 coding sequence is TGTGCCAGCAGCTCGACTAGCAGCGCGAACACCGGGGAGCTGTTTTTT.

The CDR3 DNA is TGTGCCAGCAGCGAGACAGGGATGGAGGAGACCCAGTACTTC. Protein product: CASSETGMEETQYF. This chain links TRBV9 with TRBJ2-5; 7 bases match TRBD1. CDR1 and CDR2 (germline): SGDLS, YYNGEE. The trim removed 3 bases at V and 5 bases at J, leaving 7 bases unmatched. The CDR3 length is 14 residues.

The rearrangement uses TRBV27 and TRBJ1-3; a weak D match, TRBD1 (6 bases). CDR1 is MNHEY, CDR2 SMNVEV, per germline (reference sequence). V lost 4 bases and J 3 bases, leaving 13 bases between the germline ends. The CDR3 spans 15 residues. The CDR3 protein is CASSSRGAYGNTIYF. The CDR3 DNA sequence: TGTGCCAGCAGTTCGAGGGGGGCGTATGGAAACACCATATATTTT.

The rearrangement joins TRBV2 to TRBJ2-1; no definite D call. CDR1 is SNHLY, CDR2 FYNNEI, per germline. V was clipped by 6 bases and J by 4 bases, with 7 bases between them. This CDR3 region has 12 residues. The CDR3 loop reads CASSKLYNEQFF. The CDR3 DNA follows: TGTGCCAGCAGCAAGTTGTACAATGAGCAGTTCTTC.

The CDR3 here is CASSLDRTGPIYGYTF. Here the CDR3 DNA reads TGTGCCAGCAGCTTAGATCGGACGGGACCCATCTATGGCTACACCTTC. The chain joins TRBV7-8 to TRBJ1-2; TRBD1 is a possible D gene (5 bases). Germline CDR1 reads SGHVS; CDR2 reads FQNEAQ. The CDR3 has 16 amino acids. The V end lost 1 base, the J end lost 4 bases, and 16 bases lay between the germline ends.

The chain employs TRBV29-1 and TRBJ1-2; tentatively, D is TRBD1 (6 bases). Between the trimmed V and J ends, which lost 5 bases and 3 bases, there was a span of 10 bases. Germline assignment: CDR1 SQVTM and CDR2 ANQGSEA. This CDR3 is built from 12 residues. The CDR3 protein is CSVRQVDYGYTF. The CDR3 bases are TGCAGCGTTCGACAGGTGGACTATGGCTACACCTTC.

This chain uses TRBV4-2 with TRBJ2-1, with 11 nucleotides matching TRBD2. J gave up 10 bases and V 0 bases, and 8 bases lay outside the gene matches. The length of the CDR3 is 16 residues. CDR1 and CDR2 from the germline V gene are LGHNA and YNFKEQ. The CDR3 sequence: CASSQDGLAGGNEQFF. The CDR3 region has the DNA TGTGCCAGCAGCCAAGATGGGCTAGCGGGGGGTAACGAGCAGTTCTTC.